The table lists the clone carrying this T cell receptor (beta chain) with many counts. What it binds is unknown. With 6 bases clipped from V and 8 bases from J, the junction kept 7 bases outside the gene matches. Germline V CDR1 and CDR2: SGHTA, FQGNSA. This CDR3 has 15 amino acids. TCRdb called the reads again in MiXCR, with one record for every CDR3 protein. The sample has a few hundred thousand distinct CDR3 sequences, 15% to 20% seen once. The sample is drawn from a study of T cell repertoires in cytomegalovirus infection. Study in general: Based on public TCR beta signatures, there were indications of CMV infection and of a matching HLA type. Whole-study findings and limits: It was HLA-C-restricted CMV-specific TCR beta clonotypes that dominated the response ex vivo. The cumulative frequency of public TCR beta families identified carriers of CMV plus the relevant HLA.

The receptor was derived from a human donor in good health (CMV status not recorded). Some clones in this sample may be carry-over from other donors' samples. This sequence joins TRBV7-2 and TRBJ2-1; TRBD2 matches 13 bases. The sequenced sample consisted of PBMCs. CDR3 residues: CASRPTSGGAHEQFF. The CDR3 bases are TGTGCCAGCAGGCCCACTAGCGGGGGGGCACATGAGCAGTTCTTC.